This T cell receptor beta chain derives from a study of CD4 T cells in relation to SARS-CoV-2 and coronaviruses. Sequenced by immunoSEQ multiplex PCR; TCRdb stores in-frame clones only, minus some. The sample has about 27,000 clones, about three quarters seen once. Before the COVID-19 pandemic, during about 2010-2019, CD4+ T cells were taken from unexposed donors. CD4+ T cells were isolated from the cells after about nine days of culture. As cell numbers allowed, unexposed-donor CD4+ T cells faced SARS-CoV-2 S/N and four cold-coronavirus spikes. As concerns this clone: Its cognate antigen is unknown.

Findings of the study overall: Around 62% of donors had memory CD4+ clonotypes crossrecognizing SARS-CoV-2 and common cold coronavirus spike.

Per the germline V gene, CDR1 is SGHNT and CDR2 is YYREEE (reference sequence). V was clipped by 4 bases and J by 0 bases; unmatched bases: 5. The CDR3 extends over 19 amino acids. This TCR came from a human donor in good health. V usage is TRBV5-4 and J usage is TRBJ2-6; 15 bases align to TRBD2. The sequenced sample consisted of CD4+ T cells from PBMCs, cultured in vitro. CDR3 loop: CASSRGLAGGFSGANVLTF. The DNA of the CDR3 is TGTGCCAGCAGCCGGGGACTAGCGGGGGGTTTCTCTGGGGCCAACGTCCTGACTTTC.